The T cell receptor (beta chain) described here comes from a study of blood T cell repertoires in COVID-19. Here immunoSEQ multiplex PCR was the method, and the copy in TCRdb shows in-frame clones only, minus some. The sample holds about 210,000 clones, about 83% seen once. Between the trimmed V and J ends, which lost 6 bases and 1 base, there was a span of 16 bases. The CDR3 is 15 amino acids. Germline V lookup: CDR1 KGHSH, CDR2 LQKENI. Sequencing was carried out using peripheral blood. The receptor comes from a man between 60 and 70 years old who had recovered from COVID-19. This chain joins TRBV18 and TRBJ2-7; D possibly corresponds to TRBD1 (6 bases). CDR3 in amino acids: CASSLMLGASYEQYF. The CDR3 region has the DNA TGTGCCAGCTCCCTGATGCTGGGGGCATCCTACGAGCAGTACTTC.